This is a list of T cell receptor beta chains from one sample in a study of cytomegalovirus exposure and HLA in healthy donors. Sequencing used immunoSEQ multiplex PCR; TCRdb keeps in-frame clones, though not all of them. The sample records over 90,000 clones, 76% being singletons. The sequenced sample consisted of PBMCs. The receptors were gathered from a woman aged 55-75 years in good health and CMV-seropositive. Each CDR3 is given with its conserved first and last residue. D genes are given only for firm matches. Size is omitted from some rows. Given values are once, few, many or a class for expanded clones.

. | TRBJ2-7 | . | TRBV4-2 | CASSQTLAYEQYF | TGTGCCAGCAGCCAAACCCTAGCGTACGAGCAGTACTTC
few | TRBJ1-1 | . | TRBV29-1 | CSVCSGMNTEAFF | TGCAGCGTTTGCTCGGGAATGAACACTGAAGCTTTCTTT
once | TRBJ2-3 | TRBD2 | TRBV5-1 | CASSLGGLVTDTQYF | TGCGCCAGCAGCTTGGGCGGACTAGTTACAGATACGCAGTATTTT
. | TRBJ1-5 | TRBD1 | TRBV2 | CASSAETGVNQPQHF | TGTGCCAGCAGTGCGGAAACAGGGGTCAATCAGCCCCAGCATTTT
. | TRBJ1-1 | . | TRBV30 | CAWSVRSLSLNTEAFF | TGTGCCTGGAGTGTCCGTTCCCTATCCTTGAACACTGAAGCTTTCTTT
few | TRBJ1-5 | . | TRBV19 | CASSTFRRSNQPQHF | TGTGCCAGTAGTACTTTCAGGCGTAGCAATCAGCCCCAGCATTTT
. | TRBJ2-7 | . | TRBV6-6 | CASTYRSGSGEQYF | TGTGCCAGCACCTACAGATCGGGGTCGGGCGAGCAGTACTTC
. | TRBJ2-3 | . | TRBV6-5 | CASRGGTDTQYF | TGTGCCAGCCGCGGTGGCACAGATACGCAGTATTTT
once | TRBJ1-1 | TRBD1 | TRBV5-1 | CASSLLNRGTNTEAFF | TGCGCCAGCAGCTTACTTAACAGGGGGACCAACACTGAAGCTTTCTTT
few | TRBJ1-5 | TRBD1 | TRBV5-6 | CASNRQGGQPQHF | TGTGCCAGCAATCGACAGGGCGGTCAGCCCCAGCATTTT
few | TRBJ1-4 | . | TRBV6-1 | CASSEWYGEVNEKLFF | TGTGCCAGCAGTGAATGGTACGGGGAGGTTAATGAAAAACTGTTTTTT
. | TRBJ2-1 | . | TRBV5-1 | CASSLGSSGGGDEQFF | TGCGCCAGCAGCTTGGGTAGCAGCGGAGGGGGCGATGAGCAGTTCTTC
. | TRBJ2-2 | . | TRBV5-6 | CASSGQLDTGELFF | TGTGCCAGCAGCGGACAGTTAGACACCGGGGAGCTGTTTTTT
. | TRBJ2-7 | TRBD2 | TRBV9 | CASSAVGGPPSEQYF | TGTGCCAGCAGCGCAGTGGGAGGGCCCCCCAGCGAGCAGTACTTC
few | TRBJ2-1 | TRBD2 | TRBV10-2 | CASTGTSGRNEQFF | TGCGCCAGCACCGGGACTAGCGGGAGGAATGAGCAGTTCTTC
. | TRBJ2-1 | TRBD2 | TRBV15 | CATSRLAGGSYNEQFF | TGTGCCACCAGCAGGTTAGCGGGAGGCTCCTACAATGAGCAGTTCTTC
. | TRBJ2-5 | . | TRBV18 | CASSLRELLGETQYF | TGTGCCAGCTCACTCCGGGAGCTATTGGGTGAGACCCAGTACTTC
few | TRBJ2-7 | TRBD2 | TRBV6-6 | CASSKSLAAAYEQYF | TGTGCCAGCAGTAAGTCCCTAGCGGCAGCCTACGAGCAGTACTTC
. | TRBJ1-2 | . | TRBV19 | CASKEEANYGYTF | TGTGCCAGTAAGGAGGAAGCTAACTATGGCTACACCTTC